A selection of T cell receptor beta chains follows, all from one sample in a study of blood T cell repertoires in COVID-19. Profiled with immunoSEQ multiplex PCR; TCRdb holds only in-frame clones, not every one. The sample shows roughly 120,000 clones, around four fifths of them seen only once. Source material: peripheral blood. These receptors came from a woman aged 40 to 50 with acute or convalescent COVID-19. The CDR3 runs from the conserved cysteine through the conserved F or W. A D gene is named only where the DNA matches it firmly. Clone size is not always given. Where it is, it says once, few, many or a class for expanded clones.

v_gene	abundance	j_gene	d_gene	CDR3aa	CDR3nt
TRBV7-8	.	TRBJ1-4	.	CASSPKTGEKLFF	TGTGCCAGCAGCCCCAAAACAGGAGAAAAACTGTTTTTT
TRBV12-5	few	TRBJ2-5	TRBD2	CASGHLERGGRETQYF	TGTGCTAGTGGTCACCTGGAGCGGGGGGGCCGGGAGACCCAGTACTTC
TRBV19	.	TRBJ1-4	.	CASTPQGKSNEKLFF	TGTGCCAGTACCCCTCAGGGGAAATCTAATGAAAAACTGTTTTTT
TRBV30	.	TRBJ1-1	TRBD1	CAGRGQFINTEAFF	TGTGCCGGCCGGGGACAGTTCATCAACACTGAAGCTTTCTTT
TRBV7-3	.	TRBJ2-3	TRBD2	CASSFLAGANTQYF	TGTGCCAGCAGCTTTCTAGCGGGGGCCAATACGCAGTATTTT
TRBV5-4	.	TRBJ2-1	.	CASSLGTESYNEQFF	TGTGCCAGCAGCTTGGGGACAGAGTCCTACAATGAGCAGTTCTTC
TRBV18	.	TRBJ2-5	TRBD2	CASSPTTSGGQETQYF	TGTGCCAGCTCACCAACAACTAGCGGGGGACAAGAGACCCAGTACTTC
TRBV15	.	TRBJ1-1	TRBD1	CATRDRANSEAFF	TGTGCCACCAGGGACAGGGCCAACTCTGAAGCTTTCTTT
TRBV9	.	TRBJ1-4	TRBD1	CASSVGTGGYEKLFF	TGTGCCAGCAGCGTAGGGACAGGGGGTTATGAAAAACTGTTTTTT
TRBV5-1	.	TRBJ2-2	.	CASSLLNTGELFF	TGCGCCAGCAGCTTGCTCAACACCGGGGAGCTGTTTTTT
TRBV7-8	.	TRBJ2-7	TRBD1	CASSLVWAGGSYEQYF	TGTGCCAGCAGCTTAGTCTGGGCAGGGGGTTCCTACGAGCAGTACTTC
TRBV5-1	.	TRBJ1-2	.	CASSTWDTYGYTF	TGCGCCAGCAGCACCTGGGACACCTATGGCTACACCTTC
TRBV6-5	.	TRBJ2-7	TRBD2	CASTASSGNYEQYF	TGTGCCAGCACTGCCTCTAGCGGGAACTACGAGCAGTACTTC
TRBV28	.	TRBJ1-4	.	CASSFGARREKLFF	TGTGCCAGCAGTTTTGGGGCCCGCCGGGAAAAACTGTTTTTT
TRBV29-1	.	TRBJ2-1	TRBD1	CSVIPGQGGNEQFF	TGCAGCGTTATACCGGGACAGGGTGGCAATGAGCAGTTCTTC
TRBV9	.	TRBJ2-2	TRBD2	CASSVGLPGLGNTGELFF	TGTGCCAGCAGCGTAGGGTTACCGGGACTAGGCAACACCGGGGAGCTGTTTTTT
TRBV18	few	TRBJ1-2	TRBD1	CASSPLDRAQYGYTF	TGTGCCAGCTCACCCCTCGACAGGGCTCAGTATGGCTACACCTTC
TRBV5-6	.	TRBJ1-2	.	CASSWGEVGYTF	TGTGCCAGCAGCTGGGGAGAGGTTGGCTACACCTTC
TRBV7-2	.	TRBJ2-5	TRBD1	CASSHPDRVETQYF	TGTGCCAGCAGCCACCCCGACAGGGTAGAGACCCAGTACTTC
TRBV10-2	.	TRBJ1-5	TRBD1	CASSYRDRNSNQPQHF	TGCGCCAGCAGTTACCGGGACAGAAATAGCAATCAGCCCCAGCATTTT
TRBV3-1/TRBV3-2	.	TRBJ2-1	TRBD2	CASSPLLLAGAYNEQFF	TGTGCCAGCAGCCCGTTATTGTTAGCGGGGGCCTACAATGAGCAGTTCTTC
TRBV7-9	once	TRBJ2-7	TRBD1	CASSFQDRVYEQYF	TGTGCCAGCAGCTTCCAGGACAGGGTCTACGAGCAGTACTTC
TRBV5-1	.	TRBJ1-3	TRBD1	CASSQGDGNTIYF	TGCGCCAGCAGCCAGGGGGATGGAAACACCATATATTTT
TRBV20-1	few	TRBJ2-7	.	CSASKQGGGYEQYF	TGCAGTGCTAGTAAACAGGGTGGAGGCTACGAGCAGTACTTC
TRBV4-3	.	TRBJ2-3	.	CASSRSYTDTQYF	TGCGCCAGCAGCCGGTCCTACACAGATACGCAGTATTTT
TRBV9	.	TRBJ1-4	.	CASSVGQTNEKLFF	TGTGCCAGCAGCGTAGGGCAGACTAATGAAAAACTGTTTTTT
TRBV18	.	TRBJ2-7	TRBD1	CASSPLSGQGTYEQYF	TGTGCCAGCTCACCACTTTCAGGACAGGGGACCTACGAGCAGTACTTC
TRBV30	.	TRBJ1-5	TRBD1	CAWSIPDRGNQPQHF	TGTGCCTGGAGTATTCCGGACAGGGGCAATCAGCCCCAGCATTTT
TRBV6-5	.	TRBJ1-2	.	CASNSRGGANYGYTF	TGTGCCAGCAATTCGAGAGGGGGAGCGAACTATGGCTACACCTTC
TRBV5-8	.	TRBJ2-1	TRBD1	CASSLGQGSYNEQFF	TGTGCCAGCAGCTTGGGACAGGGATCCTACAATGAGCAGTTCTTC
TRBV4-1	.	TRBJ2-2	TRBD1	CASSLLDRVHAGELFF	TGCGCCAGCAGCCTATTGGACAGGGTTCATGCCGGAGAGCTGTTTTTT
TRBV3-1/TRBV3-2	.	TRBJ1-1	.	CASSPIGNTEAFF	TGTGCCAGCAGCCCTATCGGGAACACTGAAGCTTTCTTT
TRBV14	few	TRBJ1-3	.	CASSPGGVINTIYF	TGTGCCAGCAGCCCAGGCGGGGTTATAAACACCATATATTTT